Listed below are T cell receptor beta chains from one sample, sequenced in a study of shared clonotypes between healthy human individuals. TCRdb keeps only in-frame clones here, not all; method: immunoSEQ multiplex PCR. The sample has over 150,000 clones, 60% to 75% seen once. Sequencing was done on a sample of memory CD4+ T cells sorted from blood. The receptors here all came from a man aged 25 to 40 in good health. Both conserved end residues are part of each CDR3. D genes are given only for firm matches. Part of the rows lack a size; the others show once, few, many or a class for expanded clones.

j_call v_call d_call clone_size cdr3_aa cdr3_nt
TRBJ2-7 TRBV5-6 NA NA CASSRWGHYEQYF TGTGCCAGCAGCCGGTGGGGTCACTACGAGCAGTACTTC
TRBJ2-5 TRBV18 NA NA CASSPASGTRETQYF TGTGCCAGCTCACCAGCTTCTGGGACTCGGGAGACCCAGTACTTC
TRBJ2-7 TRBV28 TRBD1 NA CASTRQGMYEQYF TGTGCCAGCACCCGACAGGGTATGTACGAGCAGTACTTC
TRBJ2-7 TRBV2 NA NA CASSGLNRATAYEQYF TGTGCCAGTTCCGGGTTAAACAGGGCGACGGCCTACGAGCAGTACTTC
TRBJ2-2 TRBV6-5 NA NA CASSYQAANTGELFF TGTGCCAGCAGTTACCAGGCTGCGAACACCGGGGAGCTGTTTTTT
TRBJ2-7 TRBV18 NA NA CASSPRGGRAGYEQYF TGTGCCAGCTCACCGAGGGGGGGGAGGGCCGGCTACGAGCAGTACTTC
TRBJ2-7 TRBV7-9 TRBD2 once CASSLGGLAGTPHEQYF TGTGCCAGCAGCTTAGGGGGACTAGCGGGAACCCCCCACGAGCAGTACTTC
TRBJ2-3 TRBV5-1 NA NA CASSPESTDTQYF TGCGCCAGCAGCCCGGAGAGCACGGATACGCAGTATTTT
TRBJ2-1 TRBV21-1 NA NA CASSNRANEQFF TGTGCCAGCAGCAACCGGGCAAATGAGCAGTTCTTC
TRBJ2-7 TRBV5-1 NA few CASSWDTASYEQYF TGCGCCAGCAGCTGGGACACAGCCTCCTACGAGCAGTACTTC
TRBJ1-2 TRBV27 NA once CASGVSRPNYGYTF TGTGCCAGCGGGGTTTCGCGACCTAACTATGGCTACACCTTC
TRBJ2-1 TRBV19 NA once CASSIGPAPSYNEQFF TGTGCCAGTAGTATAGGTCCGGCTCCTTCCTACAATGAGCAGTTCTTC
TRBJ1-1 TRBV6-1 NA NA CASSEQGMNTEAFF TGTGCCAGCAGTGAACAGGGCATGAACACTGAAGCTTTCTTT
TRBJ2-3 TRBV27 NA NA CASSLKGPNTDTQYF TGTGCCAGCAGTTTGAAGGGCCCGAACACAGATACGCAGTATTTT
TRBJ1-5 TRBV1 NA once CTSGSGTGFYNQPQHF TGCACCAGCGGATCCGGGACAGGGTTTTACAATCAGCCCCAGCATTTT
TRBJ1-1 TRBV6-5 NA NA CASSPTAGNTEAFF TGTGCCAGCAGTCCCACGGCAGGGAACACTGAAGCTTTCTTT
TRBJ2-1 TRBV11-2 NA few CASSLEAVFDGEQFF TGTGCCAGCAGCTTAGAAGCGGTTTTCGATGGTGAGCAGTTCTTC
TRBJ2-1 TRBV11-2 TRBD2 NA CASRSVSSGTHNEQFF TGTGCCAGCAGATCTGTTTCTAGCGGGACTCACAATGAGCAGTTCTTC
TRBJ1-2 TRBV19 NA NA CASSIFNRYTF TGTGCCAGTAGTATTTTCAACCGCTACACCTTC
TRBJ2-6 TRBV6-1 NA NA CASSERNSGANVLTF TGTGCCAGCAGTGAACGTAACTCTGGGGCCAACGTCCTGACTTTC
TRBJ1-5 TRBV10-3 TRBD1 few CAISEQGAVGNQPQHF TGTGCCATCAGCGAACAGGGGGCGGTGGGCAATCAGCCCCAGCATTTT